What follows are 19 T cell receptor beta chains derived from one specimen sequenced in a study of molecular identifiers for immune sequencing clone quantification. From the PCR reads, TCRdb called clonotypes with MiXCR, one entry per CDR3 protein. The top ten clones hold about 0.8% of a sample with about half a million distinct CDR3 sequences, 20% to 25% of them seen once. The specimen was naive CD8+ T cells from blood, with Jurkat cell RNA spiked in. Regarding subset: FACS-sorted CD8+CD4-CCR7+CD45RA+ naive T cells. The source of these receptors is a human donor in good health. Some libraries in this study had Jurkat cell RNA spiked in.

This clonotype occurred a few times. The junction departs from the called germline gene at one end, perhaps through a read error. This chain uses TRBV7-9 with TRBJ2-5; D may be TRBD1 or TRBD2 (5 bases each). The CDR3 is made up of 14 amino acids. Germline loops: CDR1 SEHNR, CDR2 FQNEAQ (reference sequence). The CDR3 coding sequence is TGTGCCAGCAGCGCAGGACGCTACCAAGGGACCCAGTATTTC. Protein: CASSAGRYQGTQYF.

The CDR3 region has the DNA TGCAGCGTTGAAGAAGCGGGAGCATTAGGATGGACCTACGAGCAGTACTTC. It translates to CSVEEAGALGWTYEQYF. This chain links TRBV29-1 with TRBJ2-7; 8 bases fit TRBD2. The germline V gene encodes CDR1 SQVTM and CDR2 ANQGSEA. This CDR3 contains 17 residues. V lost 0 bases to trimming and J lost 2 bases; unmatched junction nucleotides: 12.

This clonotype was counted between two and nine times. The chain is built from TRBV2 and TRBJ1-2; perhaps TRBD1 as D (6 bases). With 0 bases removed from V and 4 bases from J, the gap between germline ends came to 27 bases. The CDR3 runs to 20 residues. Germline V gene data show CDR1 as SNHLY and CDR2 as FYNNEI. Here the CDR3 reads CASSEALGGAGKPPGYGYTF. The CDR3 nucleotides read TGTGCCAGCAGTGAAGCGCTGGGGGGGGCTGGCAAGCCGCCTGGCTATGGCTACACCTTC.

This clonotype came up a few times. The genes are TRBV11-2 and TRBJ2-3; possibly TRBD2 for D (5 bases). Per germline, CDR1 SGHAT and CDR2 FQNNGV. V lost 4 bases and J 1 base, leaving 9 bases between the germline ends. The length of the CDR3 is 14 residues. CDR3 coding DNA: TGTGCCAGCAGCTGGCAGAGGGGCACAGATACGCAGTATTTT. It codes for CASSWQRGTDTQYF.

This clonotype came up once. This clone may be a read error of a much larger clone one base away. The chain is built from TRBV7-2 and TRBJ2-6; weak D call: TRBD1 (6 bases). The CDR3 has 16 amino acids. Germline V lookup: CDR1 SGHTA, CDR2 FQGNSA. V was clipped by 4 bases and J by 2 bases, with 12 bases between them. CDR3 DNA sequence: TGTGCCAGCAGCTCGTTAGGGGGTACTGGGGCCAACGTCCTGACTTTC. It translates to CASSSLGGTGANVLTF.

This clonotype was observed at least ten times. This rearrangement joins TRBV30 to TRBJ2-1; possibly TRBD2 for D (6 bases). Trimming stripped 4 bases from V and 4 bases from J, with 8 bases between. The CDR3 covers 12 residues. The germline CDR1 and CDR2 sequences are GTSNPN and SVGIG (reference sequence). DNA for the CDR3: TGTGCCTGGACCGCGGGGTACAATGAGCAGTTCTTC. Translated: CAWTAGYNEQFF.

Concerning this clonotype: A read error may produce the germline difference seen at one junction end. The chain joins TRBV30 to TRBJ2-2; D unresolved. CDR1 and CDR2 (germline): GTSNPN, SVGIG (reference sequence). The CDR3 length is 15 residues. CDR3: CTWSVGNILTGELFF. CDR3 in DNA: TGTACCTGGAGTGTTGGGAACATCCTCACCGGGGAGCTGTTTTTT.

This clonotype was recorded a few times. This chain connects TRBV5-1 to TRBJ2-7; 7 nucleotides agree with TRBD1. Per germline, CDR1 SGHRS and CDR2 YFSETQ. This CDR3 is built from 16 residues. J was trimmed by 2 bases and V by 0 bases; bases with no gene match: 8. The CDR3 DNA follows: TGCGCCAGCAGCTTGGGATGGACAGGCCAGACCTACGAGCAGTACTTC. The encoded protein is CASSLGWTGQTYEQYF.

The sample holds many counts of this clonotype. The J gene is TRBJ2-5, the V gene TRBV14, with TRBD1 matching over 9 bases. Germline trimming cut 3 bases from V and 6 bases from J; bases unmatched to any gene: 8. Germline loops: CDR1 SGHDN, CDR2 FVKESK. The CDR3 loop spans 15 amino acids. CDR3 DNA sequence: TGTGCCAGCAGCCAGCCCGGGACAGGGCTACAGACCCAGTACTTC. It encodes CASSQPGTGLQTQYF. Drawing the rest from reference TRBV14 and TRBJ2-5, the complete variable domain is EAGVTQFPSHSVIEKGQTVTLRCDPISGHDNLYWYRRVMGKEIKFLLHFVKESKQDESGMPNNRFLAERTGGTYSTLKVQPAELEDSGVYFCASSQPGTGLQTQYFGPGTRLLVL.

This clonotype has a count of ten or more. CDR3 protein: CASSRRDSRNPDEKLFF. CDR3 coding DNA: TGTGCCAGCAGTCGCCGGGACAGCCGCAATCCTGATGAAAAACTGTTTTTT. The V call is TRBV6-5, the J call TRBJ1-4; 7 positions agree with TRBD1. The trim removed 5 bases at V and 6 bases at J, leaving 15 bases unmatched. This CDR3 has 17 residues. Germline V gene lookup returns CDR1 MNHEY and CDR2 SVGAGI.

This clonotype has ten or more counts. This chain connects TRBV6-6 to TRBJ1-1; D gene ambiguous. Germline-derived CDR1 and CDR2 are MNHNY and SVGAGI (reference sequence). This CDR3 is 14 amino acids long. Trimming took 3 bases from V and 4 from J, leaving 12 bases between them. The CDR3 region has the DNA TGTGCCAGCAGTTATAAGGGTATCAGCACTGAAGCTTTCTTT. It codes for CASSYKGISTEAFF.

This clonotype was observed many times. This sequence joins TRBV28 and TRBJ2-7; D not resolved. Between the trimmed V and J ends, which lost 2 bases and 6 bases, there was a span of 8 bases. Germline values: CDR1 MDHEN, CDR2 SYDVKM. The CDR3 loop spans 12 amino acids. The CDR3 nucleotides read TGTGCCAGCAGTTTACTGGGTATCGAGCAGTACTTC. It yields the protein CASSLLGIEQYF.

In the case of this clonotype: This is likely a read error, given that the CDR3 carries no conserved phenylalanine or tryptophan at its end. This rearrangement joins TRBV4-3 to TRBJ2-1; TRBD2 matches 10 bases. This CDR3 is 20 amino acids long. The germline CDR1 and CDR2 sequences are LGHNA and YSLEER. After removal of 0 bases from V and 2 bases from J, the junction contained 13 bases not matched to a gene. The CDR3 nucleotides read TGCGCCAGCAGCCAAGAAGGGCTAGCGGGAGTAGTTGGGGCCTACAATGAGCAGTTCTCC. Its protein is CASSQEGLAGVVGAYNEQFS.

This rearrangement joins TRBV9 to TRBJ1-1, with a weak D call TRBD1 (5 bases). Germline V gene lookup returns CDR1 SGDLS and CDR2 YYNGEE. V was cut by 4 bases and J by 14 bases, with 21 bases left in between. The length of the CDR3 is 13 residues. The CDR3, as DNA: TGTGCCAGCAGCCCAGATGGCGGGGACTGGGTCTTCTTT. This codes for CASSPDGGDWVFF.

With respect to this clonotype: A much larger clonotype is one base distant, so this may be a read error. The chain employs TRBV2 and TRBJ1-2; the D gene is possibly TRBD1 (6 bases). Germline CDR1 is SNHLY and CDR2 is FYNNEI. CDR3 size: 12 residues. This chain's CDR3 is CASSAEGHGYAF. DNA for the CDR3: TGTGCCAGCAGTGCTGAGGGACATGGCTACGCCTTC.

This clonotype was seen at least ten times. This sequence joins TRBV5-6 and TRBJ2-6; D gene unclear. This CDR3 has 15 amino acids. V dropped 3 bases and J dropped 0 bases, with 7 bases sitting between them. Germline loops: CDR1 SGHDT, CDR2 YYEEEE. DNA of the CDR3: TGTGCCAGCAGCTACTGGGGCTCTGGGGCCAACGTCCTGACTTTC. It codes for CASSYWGSGANVLTF.

This clonotype was observed many times. J is TRBJ2-3 and V is TRBV20-1; D not certain. This CDR3 is built from 12 residues. Per germline, CDR1 DFQATT and CDR2 SNEGSKA (reference sequence). V lost 0 bases, J lost 15 bases, and 16 bases lay in between. In DNA, the CDR3 is TGCAGTGCTAGAGATCAGAACCTAAATAGATATTTT. It specifies CSARDQNLNRYF.

The J gene is TRBJ2-1, the V gene TRBV27, with 11 bases fitting TRBD1. J lost 5 bases, V lost 6 bases, and 6 bases had no gene match. The CDR3 has 15 residues. Germline V lookup: CDR1 MNHEY, CDR2 SMNVEV (reference sequence). As DNA, the CDR3 is TGTGCCAGCAGCTGGAGGACAGGGGGCCACAATGAGCAGTTCTTC. It yields the protein CASSWRTGGHNEQFF.

This clonotype occurred a few times. The germline gene is not matched at one end of the junction; a read error may be the cause. The chain uses TRBV18 and TRBJ1-4; 7 nucleotides align to TRBD1. This CDR3 has 15 residues. Germline values: CDR1 KGHSH, CDR2 LQKENI. The CDR3 nucleotides read TGTGCCAGCTCGCCGACAGGGTCGGCTAATGAAAAACTGTCTTTT. Translated, it gives CASSPTGSANEKLSF.